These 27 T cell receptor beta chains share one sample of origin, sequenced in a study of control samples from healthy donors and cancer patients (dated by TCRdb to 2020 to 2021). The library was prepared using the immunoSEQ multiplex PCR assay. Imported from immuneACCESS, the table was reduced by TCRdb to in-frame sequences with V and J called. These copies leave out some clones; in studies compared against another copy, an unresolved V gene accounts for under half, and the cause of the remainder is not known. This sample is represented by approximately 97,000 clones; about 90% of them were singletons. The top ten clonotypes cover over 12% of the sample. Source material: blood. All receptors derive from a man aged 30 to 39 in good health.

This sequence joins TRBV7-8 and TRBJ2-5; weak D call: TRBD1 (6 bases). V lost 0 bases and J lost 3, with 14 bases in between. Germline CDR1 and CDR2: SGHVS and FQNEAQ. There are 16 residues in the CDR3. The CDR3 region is CASSLAVAGVKETQYF. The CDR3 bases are TGTGCCAGCAGCTTAGCGGTCGCAGGGGTAAAAGAGACCCAGTACTTC.

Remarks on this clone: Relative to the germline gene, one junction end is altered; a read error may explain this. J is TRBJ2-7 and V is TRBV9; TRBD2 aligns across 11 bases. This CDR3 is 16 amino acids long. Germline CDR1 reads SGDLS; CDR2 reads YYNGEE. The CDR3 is CAGSGRTSGYPYEQYF. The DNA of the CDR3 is TGTGCCGGCAGCGGCCGGACTAGCGGGTACCCCTACGAGCAGTACTTC.

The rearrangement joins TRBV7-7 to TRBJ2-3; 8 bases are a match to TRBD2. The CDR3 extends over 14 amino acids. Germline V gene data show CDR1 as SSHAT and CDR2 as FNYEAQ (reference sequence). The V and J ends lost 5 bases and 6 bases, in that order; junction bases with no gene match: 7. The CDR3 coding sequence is TGTGCCAGCAGCGTTAGCGGGACGGGCGATACGCAGTATTTT. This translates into CASSVSGTGDTQYF.

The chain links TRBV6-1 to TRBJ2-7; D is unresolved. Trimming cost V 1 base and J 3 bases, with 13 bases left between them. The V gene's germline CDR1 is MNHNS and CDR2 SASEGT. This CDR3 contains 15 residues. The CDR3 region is CASSEVLWASYEQYF. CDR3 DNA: TGTGCCAGCAGTGAAGTCTTATGGGCCAGCTACGAGCAGTACTTC.

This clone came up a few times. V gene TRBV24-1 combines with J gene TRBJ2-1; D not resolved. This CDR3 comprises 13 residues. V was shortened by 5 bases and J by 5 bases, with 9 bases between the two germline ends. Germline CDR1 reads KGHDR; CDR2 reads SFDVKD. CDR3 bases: TGTGCCACCAGTGGGTTTTGGGACAATGAGCAGTTCTTC. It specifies CATSGFWDNEQFF.

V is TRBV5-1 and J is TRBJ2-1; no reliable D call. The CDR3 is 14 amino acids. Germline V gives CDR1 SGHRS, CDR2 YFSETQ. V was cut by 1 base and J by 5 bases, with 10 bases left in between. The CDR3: CASSLQRRDNEQFF. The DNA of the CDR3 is TGCGCCAGCAGCTTGCAGAGACGCGACAATGAGCAGTTCTTC.

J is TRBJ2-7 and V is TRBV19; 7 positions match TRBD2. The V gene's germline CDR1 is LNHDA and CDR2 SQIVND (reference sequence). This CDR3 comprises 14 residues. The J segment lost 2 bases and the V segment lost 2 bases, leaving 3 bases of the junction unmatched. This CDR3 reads CASSIQRGAYEQYF. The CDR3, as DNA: TGTGCCAGTAGTATACAGCGGGGAGCCTACGAGCAGTACTTC. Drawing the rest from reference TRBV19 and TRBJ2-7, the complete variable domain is DGGITQSPKYLFRKEGQNVTLSCEQNLNHDAMYWYRQDPGQGLRLIYYSQIVNDFQKGDIAEGYSVSREKKESFPLTVTSAQKNPTAFYLCASSIQRGAYEQYFGPGTRLTVT.

The CDR3 region has the DNA TGTGCCTGGAGTCCTGGAGCCGATCAGTTCTTC. Its protein is CAWSPGADQFF. This chain joins TRBV30 and TRBJ2-1; D is uncertain. V was trimmed by 2 bases and J by 13 bases, leaving 12 bases between them. From germline, CDR1 is GTSNPN and CDR2 SVGIG (reference sequence). The CDR3 is 11 amino acids.

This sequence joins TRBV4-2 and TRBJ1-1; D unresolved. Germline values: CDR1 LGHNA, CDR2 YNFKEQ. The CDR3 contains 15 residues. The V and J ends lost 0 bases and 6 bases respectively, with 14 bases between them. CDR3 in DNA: TGTGCCAGCAGCCAAGATCTCCTCACGAGTCCTGAAGCTTTCTTT. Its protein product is CASSQDLLTSPEAFF.

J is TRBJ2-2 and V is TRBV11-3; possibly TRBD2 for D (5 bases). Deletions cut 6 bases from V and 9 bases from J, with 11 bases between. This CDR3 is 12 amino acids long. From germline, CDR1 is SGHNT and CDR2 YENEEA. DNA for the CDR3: TGTGCCAGCAGTGTTCTAGCAAGGGAGCTGTTTTTT. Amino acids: CASSVLARELFF.

CDR3 in DNA: TGTGCCAGCTCCCTAGCGGCGCGGGTTACCTACGAGCAGTACTTC. It is translated as CASSLAARVTYEQYF. This chain links TRBV18 with TRBJ2-7; 7 bases fit TRBD2. CDR3 length: 15 amino acids. V trimming: 6 bases; J trimming: 2 bases; junction bases outside the gene matches: 10. The V gene's germline CDR1 is KGHSH and CDR2 LQKENI. The full variable domain, rest sourced from reference TRBV18 and TRBJ2-7, is NAGVMQNPRHLVRRRGQEARLRCSPMKGHSHVYWYRQLPEEGLKFMVYLQKENIIDESGMPKERFSAEFPKEGPSILRIQQVVRGDSAAYFCASSLAARVTYEQYFGPGTRLTVT.

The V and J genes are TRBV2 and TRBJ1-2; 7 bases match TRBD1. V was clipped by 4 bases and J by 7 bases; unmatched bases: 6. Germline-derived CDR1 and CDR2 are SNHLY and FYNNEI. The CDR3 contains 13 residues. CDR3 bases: TGTGCCAGCAGTGTAAAGAACAGGGGTGGCTACACCTTC. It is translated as CASSVKNRGGYTF.

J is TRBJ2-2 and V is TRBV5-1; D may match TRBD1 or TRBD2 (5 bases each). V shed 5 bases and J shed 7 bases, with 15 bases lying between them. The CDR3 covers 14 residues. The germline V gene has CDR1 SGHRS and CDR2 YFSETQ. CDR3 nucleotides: TGCGCCAGCAGTGGTTCGGGGCGAGGCGGGGAGCTGTTTTTT. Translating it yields CASSGSGRGGELFF.

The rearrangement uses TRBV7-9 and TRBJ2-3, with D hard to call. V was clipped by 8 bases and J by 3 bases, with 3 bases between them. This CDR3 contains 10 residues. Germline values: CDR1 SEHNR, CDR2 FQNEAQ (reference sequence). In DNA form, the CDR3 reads TGTGCCAGCGGTACAGATACGCAGTATTTT. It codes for CASGTDTQYF.

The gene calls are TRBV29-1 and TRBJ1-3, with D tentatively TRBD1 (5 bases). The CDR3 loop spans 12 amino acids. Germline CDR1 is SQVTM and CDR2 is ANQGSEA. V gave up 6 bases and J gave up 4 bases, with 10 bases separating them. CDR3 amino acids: CSVTGEGNTIYF. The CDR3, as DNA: TGCAGCGTCACGGGGGAGGGAAACACCATATATTTT.

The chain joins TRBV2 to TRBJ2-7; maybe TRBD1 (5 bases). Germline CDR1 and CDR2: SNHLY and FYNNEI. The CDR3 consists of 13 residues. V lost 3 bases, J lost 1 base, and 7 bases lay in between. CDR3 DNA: TGTGCCAGCAGTGATTCAGGGTCCTACGAGCAGTACTTC. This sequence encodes CASSDSGSYEQYF.

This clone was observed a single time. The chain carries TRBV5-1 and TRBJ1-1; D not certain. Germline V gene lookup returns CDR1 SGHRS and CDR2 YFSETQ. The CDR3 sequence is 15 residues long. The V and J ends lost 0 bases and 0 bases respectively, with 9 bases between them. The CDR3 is CASSLEAAMNTEAFF. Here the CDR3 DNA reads TGCGCCAGCAGCTTGGAGGCTGCTATGAACACTGAAGCTTTCTTT. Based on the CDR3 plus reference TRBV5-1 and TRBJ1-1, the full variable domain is KAGVTQTPRYLIKTRGQQVTLSCSPISGHRSVSWYQQTPGQGLQFLFEYFSETQRNKGNFPGRFSGRQFSNSRSEMNVSTLELGDSALYLCASSLEAAMNTEAFFGQGTRLTVV.

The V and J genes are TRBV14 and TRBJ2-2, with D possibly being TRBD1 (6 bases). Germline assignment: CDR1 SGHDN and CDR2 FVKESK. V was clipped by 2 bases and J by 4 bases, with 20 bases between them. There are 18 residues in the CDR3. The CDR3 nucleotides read TGTGCCAGCAGCCAACGTACTGTATGGACAGAACCCACCGGGGAGCTGTTTTTT. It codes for CASSQRTVWTEPTGELFF.

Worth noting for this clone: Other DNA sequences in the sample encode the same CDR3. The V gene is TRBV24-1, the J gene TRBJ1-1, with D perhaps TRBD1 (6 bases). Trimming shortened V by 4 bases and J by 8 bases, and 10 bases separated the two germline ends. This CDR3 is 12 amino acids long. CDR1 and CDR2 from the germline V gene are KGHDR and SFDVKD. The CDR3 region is CATSDKGTEAFF. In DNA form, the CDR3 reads TGTGCCACCAGTGACAAAGGGACAGAAGCTTTCTTT.

The CDR3: CASSSWREQFF. The CDR3 DNA follows: TGTGCCAGCAGCTCATGGCGTGAGCAGTTCTTC. The chain carries TRBV5-6 and TRBJ2-1, with D uncertain. V gave up 3 bases and J gave up 9 bases, with 7 bases separating them. The CDR3 length is 11 residues. Per the germline V gene, CDR1 is SGHDT and CDR2 is YYEEEE.

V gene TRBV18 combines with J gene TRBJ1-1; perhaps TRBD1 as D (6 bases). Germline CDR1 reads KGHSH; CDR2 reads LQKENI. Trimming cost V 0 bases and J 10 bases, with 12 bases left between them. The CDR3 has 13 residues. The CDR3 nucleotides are TGTGCCAGCTCACCACCGGGGGCAATCGGAGCTTTCTTT. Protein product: CASSPPGAIGAFF.

CDR3 in DNA: TGCGCCAGCAGTGAGAGCGGGAGGGGTAATACGCAGTATTTT. Residues: CASSESGRGNTQYF. The rearrangement links TRBV10-2 to TRBJ2-3; 10 nucleotides agree with TRBD2. The V and J ends lost 2 bases and 7 bases, in that order; junction bases with no gene match: 3. CDR1 WSHSY and CDR2 SAAADI come from the germline V gene. The CDR3 is 14 amino acids.

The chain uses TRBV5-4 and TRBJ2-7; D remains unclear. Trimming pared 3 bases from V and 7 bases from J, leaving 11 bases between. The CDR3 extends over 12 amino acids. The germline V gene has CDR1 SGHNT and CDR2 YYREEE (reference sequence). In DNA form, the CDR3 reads TGTGCCAGCAGCTCCAATTGGGAAGAGCAGTACTTC. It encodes CASSSNWEEQYF.

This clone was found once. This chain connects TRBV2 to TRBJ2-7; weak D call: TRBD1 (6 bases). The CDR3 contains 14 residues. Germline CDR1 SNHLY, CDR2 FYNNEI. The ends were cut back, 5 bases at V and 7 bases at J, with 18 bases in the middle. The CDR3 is CASSPQQGLGEQYF. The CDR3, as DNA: TGTGCCAGCAGTCCCCAACAGGGCCTTGGTGAGCAGTACTTC.

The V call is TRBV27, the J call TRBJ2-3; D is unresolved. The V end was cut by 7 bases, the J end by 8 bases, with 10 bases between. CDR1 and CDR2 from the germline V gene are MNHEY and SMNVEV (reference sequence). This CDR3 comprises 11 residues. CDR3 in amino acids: CASTSLGTQYF. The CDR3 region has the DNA TGTGCCAGCACCAGTCTGGGTACGCAGTATTTT.

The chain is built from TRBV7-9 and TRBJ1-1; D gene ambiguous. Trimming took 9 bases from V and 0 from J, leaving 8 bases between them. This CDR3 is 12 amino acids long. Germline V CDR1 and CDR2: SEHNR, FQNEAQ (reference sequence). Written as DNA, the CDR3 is TGTGCCAGTGGATGGCTGAACACTGAAGCTTTCTTT. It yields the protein CASGWLNTEAFF.

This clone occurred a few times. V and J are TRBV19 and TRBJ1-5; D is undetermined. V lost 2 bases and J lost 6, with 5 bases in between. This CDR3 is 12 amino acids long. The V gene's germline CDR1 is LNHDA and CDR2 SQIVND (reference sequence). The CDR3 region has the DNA TGTGCCAGTAGTATATTGGGTCAGCCCCAGCATTTT. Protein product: CASSILGQPQHF.